The 31 T cell receptor beta chains below come from one sample, sequenced in a study of T cells after yellow fever vaccination (dated by TCRdb to between 2019 and 2020). Read against the paper, the sample's treatment or condition label means: live attenuated yellow fever vaccine strain. The library was produced with 5' RACE. Instrument used: Illumina HiSeq 2500. TCRdb redid the processing of the public reads, applying fastp at Q25 and MiXCR, and retained in-frame beta chains. Identical CDR3 protein sequences are pooled into one entry, listed with their most common genes and DNA. The sample table holds 450,000 to 550,000 distinct CDR3 sequences, of which about 19% were seen once. The top ten clones comprise approximately 15% of the sample. Here the sequenced sample was PBMCs, taken 15 days after the yellow fever booster vaccination. The receptors shown here come from a man aged 30-40 years who received the YFV17D yellow fever vaccine.

This chain connects TRBV7-8 to TRBJ2-7; possible D gene TRBD2, 5 bases. The V gene lost 2 bases and the J gene lost 4 bases, with 15 bases spanning the gap. In germline, CDR1 is SGHVS, CDR2 FQNEAQ. The length of the CDR3 is 15 residues. The CDR3 spells CASSLTEGRGYEQYF. In nucleotides, the CDR3 is TGTGCCAGCAGCTTAACCGAGGGCCGTGGATACGAGCAGTACTTC.

This clonotype was seen once. V usage is TRBV7-2 and J usage is TRBJ2-2, with D perhaps TRBD1 or TRBD2 (6 bases each). Deletions cut 8 bases from V and 1 base from J, with 17 bases between. The CDR3 extends over 16 amino acids. In germline, CDR1 is SGHTA, CDR2 FQGNSA. CDR3 region: CASSIRGALNTGELFF. The CDR3 nucleotides are TGTGCCAGCTCCATAAGGGGGGCGCTGAACACCGGGGAGCTGTTTTTT.

This clonotype was detected a few times. The J gene is TRBJ2-2, the V gene TRBV9, with unresolved D. V dropped 1 base and J dropped 8 bases, with 6 bases sitting between them. The germline V gene encodes CDR1 SGDLS and CDR2 YYNGEE. This CDR3 region has 12 residues. The CDR3 DNA follows: TGTGCCAGCAGCGTAAATTATGGGGAGCTGTTTTTT. Translating it yields CASSVNYGELFF.

The chain uses TRBV20-1 and TRBJ2-7; no definite D call. V gave up 6 bases and J gave up 2 bases, with 11 bases separating them. Germline V gene data show CDR1 as DFQATT and CDR2 as SNEGSKA (reference sequence). This CDR3 has 12 amino acids. DNA for the CDR3: TGCAGTGCAAGCCCGGAAGCCTACGAGCAGTACTTC. As protein: CSASPEAYEQYF.

The chain joins TRBV7-2 to TRBJ2-3, with D uncertain. With 3 bases removed from V and 2 bases from J, the gap between germline ends came to 6 bases. The germline V gene has CDR1 SGHTA and CDR2 FQGNSA. The CDR3 is 13 amino acids. CDR3 amino acids: CASSLGITDTQYF. CDR3 DNA: TGTGCCAGCAGCTTGGGGATCACAGATACGCAGTATTTT.

This clonotype turned up a few times. The V gene is TRBV7-2, the J gene TRBJ1-2; D gene unclear. Germline V gene data show CDR1 as SGHTA and CDR2 as FQGNSA. Trimming removed 5 bases at V and 2 bases at J, with 15 bases between. The CDR3 has 15 amino acids. CDR3 residues: CASSPSVGLNYGYTF. The CDR3 bases are TGTGCCAGCAGCCCAAGCGTGGGATTGAACTATGGCTACACCTTC.

The sample holds a few counts of this clonotype. CDR3 protein: CSGRTVVTEAFF. In DNA, the CDR3 is TGCAGCGGCCGGACGGTCGTGACTGAAGCTTTCTTT. The gene calls are TRBV29-1 and TRBJ1-1; D is ambiguous. This CDR3 has 12 amino acids. The germline gives CDR1 SQVTM, CDR2 ANQGSEA. The germline V and J ends were trimmed by 7 bases and 5 bases, with 14 bases remaining between them. The entire variable domain, with the rest obtained from reference TRBV29-1 and TRBJ1-1, is as follows: SAVISQKPSRDICQRGTSLTIQCQVDSQVTMMFWYRQQPGQSLTLIATANQGSEATYESGFVIDKFPISRPNLTFSTLTVSNMSPEDSSIYLCSGRTVVTEAFFGQGTRLTVV.

The chain recombines TRBV3-1 with TRBJ1-5; TRBD1 aligns across 8 bases. Germline trimming cut 4 bases from V and 6 bases from J; bases unmatched to any gene: 8. CDR1 and CDR2 (germline): LGHDT, YNNKEL (reference sequence). The CDR3 has 15 residues. CDR3 sequence: CASSLGQGGFQPQHF. CDR3 coding DNA: TGTGCCAGCAGCCTTGGACAGGGAGGCTTTCAGCCCCAGCATTTT.

The chain employs TRBV12-3 or TRBV12-4 and TRBJ2-1; 11 positions agree with TRBD2. V shed 8 bases and J 9 bases; nucleotides not matched to a gene: 9. The CDR3 is 14 amino acids. This chain's CDR3 is CASRNPGLAVEQFF. In DNA form, the CDR3 reads TGTGCCAGCCGTAATCCGGGACTAGCGGTTGAGCAGTTCTTC.

The chain links TRBV18 to TRBJ2-5; D call uncertain. CDR1 is KGHSH, CDR2 LQKENI, per germline. Trimming left V 5 bases short and J 5 bases short, with 12 bases between. The CDR3 is 13 residues long. The CDR3 region has the DNA TGTGCCAGCTCAATAAAGGCCGGGGAGACCCAGTACTTC. It encodes CASSIKAGETQYF.

The chain joins TRBV6-2 or TRBV6-3 to TRBJ2-7; tentatively, D is TRBD2 (5 bases). The CDR3 loop spans 14 amino acids. Trimming removed 0 bases at V and 9 bases at J, with 15 bases between. CDR1 is MNHEY and CDR2 is SVGEGT in the germline V gene. The CDR3 is CASSYSQLDRGQYF. CDR3 DNA sequence: TGTGCCAGCAGTTACTCGCAACTGGATCGGGGGCAGTACTTC.

This clonotype was seen a few times. This chain links TRBV7-8 with TRBJ1-3; perhaps TRBD1 as D (5 bases). The CDR3 is 15 amino acids. V was trimmed by 1 base and J by 1 base, leaving 8 bases between them. Germline CDR1 reads SGHVS; CDR2 reads FQNEAQ. The CDR3 DNA follows: TGTGCCAGCAGCTTAGACGGGGGTTCTGGAAACACCATATATTTT. It yields the protein CASSLDGGSGNTIYF.

This clonotype was counted once. Germline is not matched at one junction end, which may reflect a read error. The V and J genes are TRBV29-1 and TRBJ2-5, with D perhaps assigned TRBD1 or TRBD2 (5 bases each). CDR1 is SQVTM, CDR2 ANQGSEA, per germline. This CDR3 has 13 amino acids. CDR3 in amino acids: CNVDRGAKETQYF. CDR3 DNA: TGCAACGTTGATAGGGGAGCTAAAGAGACCCAGTACTTC.

V gene TRBV5-1 combines with J gene TRBJ2-7; D could derive from TRBD1 or TRBD2 (5 bases each). V dropped 0 bases and J dropped 3 bases, with 10 bases sitting between them. Germline V CDR1 and CDR2: SGHRS, YFSETQ. The CDR3 runs 14 residues. The CDR3 loop is CASSLGGTLYEQYF. The CDR3 bases are TGCGCCAGCAGCTTGGGAGGGACCCTCTACGAGCAGTACTTC.

This clonotype was recorded many times. The chain employs TRBV29-1 and TRBJ1-5; perhaps TRBD1 as D (6 bases). CDR3 length: 13 amino acids. The V end was cut by 6 bases, the J end by 0 bases, with 9 bases between. Germline V gene data show CDR1 as SQVTM and CDR2 as ANQGSEA. The CDR3 region is CSVQGNSNQPQHF. For the CDR3, the DNA is TGCAGCGTCCAGGGGAATAGCAATCAGCCCCAGCATTTT. Drawing the rest from reference TRBV29-1 and TRBJ1-5, the complete variable domain is SAVISQKPSRDICQRGTSLTIQCQVDSQVTMMFWYRQQPGQSLTLIATANQGSEATYESGFVIDKFPISRPNLTFSTLTVSNMSPEDSSIYLCSVQGNSNQPQHFGDGTRLSIL.

This clonotype was recorded once. The chain is built from TRBV20-1 and TRBJ1-5; a possible D gene is TRBD1 (5 bases). V was clipped by 0 bases and J by 8 bases, with 20 bases between them. The CDR3 spans 16 residues. The germline V gene encodes CDR1 DFQATT and CDR2 SNEGSKA (reference sequence). The CDR3 DNA is TGCAGTGCTAGAGATCAGGGATCCGTCCGAGATGAGCCCCAGCATTTT. It encodes CSARDQGSVRDEPQHF.

This chain connects TRBV12-3 or TRBV12-4 to TRBJ2-1; D not resolved. V was shortened by 2 bases and J by 5 bases, with 13 bases between the two germline ends. The CDR3 runs to 15 residues. CDR3 nucleotides: TGTGCCAGCAGTTTATTTGTAGGCGGCAACAATGAGCAGTTCTTC. Its protein product is CASSLFVGGNNEQFF.

This clonotype was observed a handful of times. The chain combines TRBV6-2 or TRBV6-3 with TRBJ2-7, with a possible D match to TRBD2 (6 bases). Trimming left V 2 bases short and J 2 bases short, with 16 bases between. There are 16 residues in the CDR3. Germline CDR1 MNHEY, CDR2 SVGEGT. As DNA, the CDR3 is TGTGCCAGCAGTTACCCGCCCTGGCGGGACGCCTACGAGCAGTACTTC. Protein: CASSYPPWRDAYEQYF.

This clonotype appeared a few times. The V gene is TRBV6-5, the J gene TRBJ2-5, with 8 nucleotides matching TRBD1. The germline gives CDR1 MNHEY, CDR2 SVGAGI. The CDR3 runs to 14 residues. V lost 4 bases, J lost 4 bases, and 5 bases stayed unmatched. DNA of the CDR3: TGTGCCAGCAGTTTTCTAGACAGGGGAGAGACCCAGTACTTC. This gives the protein CASSFLDRGETQYF.

The table lists this clonotype with a few counts. The chain combines TRBV15 with TRBJ1-4; D may be TRBD1 (5 bases). V was cut by 7 bases and J by 8 bases, with 23 bases left in between. Germline V gene lookup returns CDR1 LNHNV and CDR2 YYDKDF (reference sequence). The CDR3 sequence is 16 residues long. The chain's CDR3 is CATTGVRDGISEKLFF. CDR3 in DNA: TGTGCCACCACTGGGGTTAGGGACGGTATTTCGGAAAAACTGTTTTTT. Together with reference TRBV15 and TRBJ1-4, the CDR3 gives the full variable domain: DAMVIQNPRYQVTQFGKPVTLSCSQTLNHNVMYWYQQKSSQAPKLLFHYYDKDFNNEADTPDNFQSRRPNTSFCFLDIRSPGLGDTAMYLCATTGVRDGISEKLFFGSGTQLSVL.

The chain recombines TRBV7-2 with TRBJ2-1; possible D gene TRBD2, 6 bases. CDR3 length: 14 residues. Germline V gives CDR1 SGHTA, CDR2 FQGNSA. Trimming stripped 2 bases from V and 7 bases from J, with 12 bases between. CDR3 nucleotide sequence: TGTGCCAGCAGCTTACCCGGGAGATTTAATGAGCAGTTCTTC. Its protein is CASSLPGRFNEQFF. Using reference TRBV7-2 and TRBJ2-1 for the parts outside the CDR3, the full variable domain is GAGVSQSPSNKVTEKGKDVELRCDPISGHTALYWYRQSLGQGLEFLIYFQGNSAPDKSGLPSDRFSAERTGGSVSTLTIQRTQQEDSAVYLCASSLPGRFNEQFFGPGTRLTVL.

The gene calls are TRBV7-9 and TRBJ2-1; TRBD2 matches 11 bases. The CDR3 has 16 residues. CDR1 and CDR2 (germline): SEHNR, FQNEAQ (reference sequence). V dropped 5 bases and J dropped 6; count of bases not matched to a gene: 9. CDR3 nucleotide sequence: TGTGCCAGCAGCAGGGGACTAGCGGTAGAGGCCAATGAGCAGTTCTTC. It encodes CASSRGLAVEANEQFF.

The CDR3 DNA reads as TGTGCCAGCTTTGGAAGGGGGGACTCCTATGGCTACACCTTC. Amino acids: CASFGRGDSYGYTF. The J gene is TRBJ1-2, the V gene TRBV7-9; D possibly corresponds to TRBD1 (6 bases). Germline-derived CDR1 and CDR2 are SEHNR and FQNEAQ (reference sequence). V shed 8 bases and J shed 4 bases, with 17 bases lying between them. The CDR3 is made up of 14 amino acids.

Ten or more counts support this clonotype. The V and J genes are TRBV12-3 or TRBV12-4 and TRBJ1-2; D perhaps matches TRBD1 (5 bases). V shed 3 bases and J shed 0 bases, with 8 bases lying between them. CDR3 length: 14 amino acids. CDR3 in amino acids: CASSLAGTNYGYTF. DNA for the CDR3: TGTGCCAGCAGTTTGGCAGGGACTAACTATGGCTACACCTTC.

V gene TRBV24-1 combines with J gene TRBJ2-7, with D perhaps TRBD1 (6 bases). Trimming stripped 3 bases from V and 2 bases from J, with 10 bases between. There are 14 residues in the CDR3. The germline V gene encodes CDR1 KGHDR and CDR2 SFDVKD. The DNA for the CDR3 is TGTGCCACCAGTGATCCAGGGGCCCCCTACGAGCAGTACTTC. This gives the protein CATSDPGAPYEQYF.

The V call is TRBV3-1, the J call TRBJ2-7; no reliable D call. V was clipped by 1 base and J by 5 bases, with 6 bases between them. This CDR3 spans 12 amino acids. In germline, CDR1 is LGHDT, CDR2 YNNKEL (reference sequence). The DNA of the CDR3 is TGTGCCAGCAGCCAAGTGCTCCACGAGCAGTACTTC. The encoded protein is CASSQVLHEQYF.

This clonotype has more than one count but fewer than ten. This chain joins TRBV5-1 and TRBJ1-1; 9 bases agree with TRBD1. The length of the CDR3 is 15 residues. CDR1 SGHRS and CDR2 YFSETQ come from the germline V gene. The V and J ends lost 4 bases and 1 base, in that order; junction bases with no gene match: 5. The DNA for the CDR3 is TGCGCCAGCAGCATTGGGACAGGGCGGAACACTGAAGCTTTCTTT. Residues: CASSIGTGRNTEAFF.

The chain links TRBV6-6 to TRBJ1-1; D call uncertain. The V gene lost 6 bases and the J gene lost 5 bases, with 13 bases spanning the gap. Germline lookup yields CDR1 MNHNY and CDR2 SVGAGI (reference sequence). CDR3 length: 13 amino acids. The DNA for the CDR3 is TGTGCCAGCAGGCGAGAGGGTTATACTGAAGCTTTCTTT. It is translated as CASRREGYTEAFF.

The chain has TRBV15 and TRBJ2-1, with D perhaps TRBD2 (6 bases). V lost 11 bases, J lost 3 bases, and 20 bases lay in between. CDR1 LNHNV and CDR2 YYDKDF come from the germline V gene (reference sequence). The CDR3 spans 15 residues. The DNA of the CDR3 is TGTGCCGGACCGAGGAGGCCGGACTACTACAATGAGCAGTTCTTC. This gives the protein CAGPRRPDYYNEQFF.

This clonotype was seen only a few times. The chain uses TRBV27 and TRBJ2-7; D not certain. Germline V CDR1 and CDR2: MNHEY, SMNVEV (reference sequence). Trimming pared 6 bases from V and 2 bases from J, leaving 17 bases between. The CDR3 runs to 15 residues. In nucleotides, the CDR3 is TGTGCCAGCAGCCCCCGGTTCGACCACCCCTACGAGCAGTACTTC. It is translated as CASSPRFDHPYEQYF.

V gene TRBV14 combines with J gene TRBJ2-5; D is uncertain. Germline CDR1 SGHDN, CDR2 FVKESK. V was cut by 0 bases and J by 4 bases, with 9 bases left in between. This CDR3 spans 14 amino acids. This CDR3 reads CASSQELASETQYF. The DNA of the CDR3 is TGTGCCAGCAGCCAAGAGTTGGCTTCAGAGACCCAGTACTTC.